These T cell receptor beta chains were read from a single sample in a study of cytomegalovirus exposure and HLA in healthy donors. This table comes from immunoSEQ multiplex PCR, and its TCRdb copy is limited to in-frame clones, with some not included. This table holds about 180,000 clones, approximately 80% found once. Sequences were obtained from PBMCs. The receptors derive from a girl aged 5 to 17 in good health and CMV-seropositive. CDR3s include the opening cysteine and the closing phenylalanine or tryptophan. Fields, in order: J gene, clone size, D gene, V gene, CDR3 DNA, CDR3 protein. The D gene is left open where the match is weak. Not every row has a clone size; where given, it reads once, few, many or a size class.

TRBJ2-3,.,.,TRBV2,TGTGCCAGCAGGGAGTCTACAAAAGATACGCAGTATTTT,CASRESTKDTQYF
TRBJ2-1,once,.,TRBV19,TGTGCCAGTAGTATAGGGGCGCTACCTTACAATGAGCAGTTCTTC,CASSIGALPYNEQFF
TRBJ2-7,once,TRBD2,TRBV27,TGTGCCAGCAGTTTGTTGCGGGAGGGGGTAAACTCCTACGAGCAGTACTTC,CASSLLREGVNSYEQYF
TRBJ2-3,.,TRBD2,TRBV29-1,TGCAGCGTTTATAGGGGAGGGAATAAAGCCGGGGATACGCAGTATTTT,CSVYRGGNKAGDTQYF
TRBJ2-3,.,.,TRBV7-9,TGTGCCAGCAGCGCTGACTGGAGCACAGATACGCAGTATTTT,CASSADWSTDTQYF
TRBJ1-2,few,.,TRBV4-1,TGCGCCAGCAGCCCACAAGACGGGACTCCCCCCGCTGGCTACACCTTC,CASSPQDGTPPAGYTF
TRBJ2-4,once,.,TRBV7-9,TGTGCCAGCAGGGGAGGTAGGGACAAAAACATTCAGTACTTC,CASRGGRDKNIQYF
TRBJ1-2,.,TRBD1,TRBV28,TGTGCCAGCAGTCTCCCCGGACAGGGAGATTATGGCTACACCTTC,CASSLPGQGDYGYTF
TRBJ2-2,once,TRBD2,TRBV5-8,TGTGCCAGACGCTCTCTAGCGGGAGCCCCGAGCACCGGGGAGCTGTTTTTT,CARRSLAGAPSTGELFF
TRBJ2-7,.,TRBD2,TRBV11-2,TGTGCCAGCAGCTTAGAAGGCGGGAGCTCCTACGAGCAGTACTTC,CASSLEGGSSYEQYF
TRBJ1-1,.,.,TRBV5-1,TGCGCCAGCAGCTTGGAGTCCCTTTCCAGCGATGAAGCTTTCTTT,CASSLESLSSDEAFF
TRBJ2-7,few,.,TRBV19,TGTGCCAGTAGTACCTTATCCGACAGTCTACGCGAGCAGTACTTC,CASSTLSDSLREQYF
TRBJ2-7,once,TRBD2,TRBV2,TGTGCCAGCAATCCTCCGACTAGCACCTACGAGCAGTACTTC,CASNPPTSTYEQYF
TRBJ1-3,.,.,TRBV5-1,TGCGCCAGCAGCTTGGCCATGAGCTCTGGAAACACCATATATTTT,CASSLAMSSGNTIYF
TRBJ1-1,few,.,TRBV12-5,TGTGCTAGTGGTTTCCTAACAGGGATCAAGGGGAACACTGAAGCTTTCTTT,CASGFLTGIKGNTEAFF
TRBJ2-7,.,.,TRBV30,TGTGCCTGGAGCCACATCTACGAGCAGTACTTC,CAWSHIYEQYF
TRBJ2-7,.,.,TRBV27,TGTGCCAGCAGTTTGAACAGGGTAGTTCACGAGCAGTACTTC,CASSLNRVVHEQYF